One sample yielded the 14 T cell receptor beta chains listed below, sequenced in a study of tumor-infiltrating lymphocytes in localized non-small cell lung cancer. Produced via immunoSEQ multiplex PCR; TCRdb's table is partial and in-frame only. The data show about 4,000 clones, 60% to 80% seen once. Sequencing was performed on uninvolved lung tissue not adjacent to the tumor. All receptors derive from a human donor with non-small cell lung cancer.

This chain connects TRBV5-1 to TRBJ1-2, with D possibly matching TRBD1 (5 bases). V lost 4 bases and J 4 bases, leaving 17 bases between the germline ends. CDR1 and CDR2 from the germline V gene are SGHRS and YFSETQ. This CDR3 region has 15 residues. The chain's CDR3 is CASSPVSTDGYGYTF. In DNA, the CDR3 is TGCGCCAGCAGCCCGGTTTCGACAGATGGCTATGGCTACACCTTC.

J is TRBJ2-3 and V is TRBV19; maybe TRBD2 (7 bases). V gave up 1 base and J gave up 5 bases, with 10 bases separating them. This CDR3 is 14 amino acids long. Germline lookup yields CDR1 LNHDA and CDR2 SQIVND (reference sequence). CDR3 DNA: TGTGCCAGTAGTATAGTTAGGGGGGGAGATACGCAGTATTTT. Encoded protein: CASSIVRGGDTQYF.

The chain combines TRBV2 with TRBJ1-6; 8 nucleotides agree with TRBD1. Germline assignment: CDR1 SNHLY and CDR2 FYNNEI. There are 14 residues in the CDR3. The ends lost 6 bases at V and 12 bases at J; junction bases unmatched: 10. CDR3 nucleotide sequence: TGTGCCAGCAGCCCCGGGACAGGCAATCTACCCCTCCACTTT. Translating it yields CASSPGTGNLPLHF.

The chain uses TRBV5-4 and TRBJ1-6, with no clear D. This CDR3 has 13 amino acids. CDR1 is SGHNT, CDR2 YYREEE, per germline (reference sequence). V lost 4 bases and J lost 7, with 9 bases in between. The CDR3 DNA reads TGTGCCAGCAGCCCCGGACCCAATTCACCCCTCCACTTT. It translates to CASSPGPNSPLHF.

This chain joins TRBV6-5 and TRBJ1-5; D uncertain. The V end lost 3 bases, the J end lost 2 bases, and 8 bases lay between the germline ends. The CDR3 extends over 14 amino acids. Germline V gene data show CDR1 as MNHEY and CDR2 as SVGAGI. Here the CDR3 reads CASSYSGGNQPQHF. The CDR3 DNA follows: TGTGCCAGCAGTTATTCTGGGGGCAATCAGCCCCAGCATTTT.

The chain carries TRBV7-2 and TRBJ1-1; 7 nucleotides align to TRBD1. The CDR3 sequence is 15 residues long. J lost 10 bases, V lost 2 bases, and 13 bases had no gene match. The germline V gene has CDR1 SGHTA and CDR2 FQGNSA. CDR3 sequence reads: CASSLPDRAEVTAFF. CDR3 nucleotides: TGTGCCAGCAGCTTACCTGACAGGGCCGAGGTCACAGCTTTCTTT.

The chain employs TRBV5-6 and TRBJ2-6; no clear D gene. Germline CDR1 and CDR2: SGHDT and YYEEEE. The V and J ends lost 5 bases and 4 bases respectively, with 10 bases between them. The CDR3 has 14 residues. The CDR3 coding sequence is TGTGCCAGCAGTCATTATTCCGGGGCCAACGTCCTGACTTTC. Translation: CASSHYSGANVLTF.

The CDR3 nucleotides read TGTGCCAGCAGGACCTCAGGGACCGGGGCCAACGTCCTGACTTTC. This encodes CASRTSGTGANVLTF. This chain uses TRBV7-8 with TRBJ2-6; D is possibly TRBD1 or TRBD2 (5 bases each). The CDR3 has 15 amino acids. The V end lost 6 bases, the J end lost 4 bases, and 13 bases lay between the germline ends. Germline V CDR1 and CDR2: SGHVS, FQNEAQ.

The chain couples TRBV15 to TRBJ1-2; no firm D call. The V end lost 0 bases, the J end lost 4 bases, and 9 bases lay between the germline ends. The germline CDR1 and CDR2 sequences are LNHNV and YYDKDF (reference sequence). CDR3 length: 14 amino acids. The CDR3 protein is CATSRDRTIYGYTF. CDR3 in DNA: TGTGCCACCAGCAGAGATCGCACAATCTATGGCTACACCTTC.

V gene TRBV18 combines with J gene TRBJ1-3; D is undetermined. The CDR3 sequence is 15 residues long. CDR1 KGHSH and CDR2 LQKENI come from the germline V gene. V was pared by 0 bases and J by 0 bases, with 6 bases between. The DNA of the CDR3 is TGTGCCAGCTCACCACCGGGTAGCTCTGGAAACACCATATATTTT. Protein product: CASSPPGSSGNTIYF.

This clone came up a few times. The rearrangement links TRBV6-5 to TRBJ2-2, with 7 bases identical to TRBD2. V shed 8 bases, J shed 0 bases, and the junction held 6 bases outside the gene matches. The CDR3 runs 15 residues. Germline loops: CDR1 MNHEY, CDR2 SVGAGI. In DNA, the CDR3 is TGTGCCAGCGGGTACGGACTAGCGAACACCGGGGAGCTGTTTTTT. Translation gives CASGYGLANTGELFF.

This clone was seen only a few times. CDR3 residues: CASRGDGGARETQYF. In DNA, the CDR3 is TGTGCCAGCAGGGGAGACGGGGGGGCCCGGGAGACCCAGTACTTC. This chain uses TRBV6-6 with TRBJ2-5, with TRBD2 identical over 8 bases. From germline, CDR1 is MNHNY and CDR2 SVGAGI (reference sequence). There are 15 residues in the CDR3. The V and J ends lost 6 bases and 5 bases, in that order; junction bases with no gene match: 11.

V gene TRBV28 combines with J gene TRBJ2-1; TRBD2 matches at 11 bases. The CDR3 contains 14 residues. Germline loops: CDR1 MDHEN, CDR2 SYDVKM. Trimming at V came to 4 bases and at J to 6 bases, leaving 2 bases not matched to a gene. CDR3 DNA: TGTGCCAGCAGTTCTAGCGGGGGGAGCAATGAGCAGTTCTTC. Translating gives CASSSSGGSNEQFF.

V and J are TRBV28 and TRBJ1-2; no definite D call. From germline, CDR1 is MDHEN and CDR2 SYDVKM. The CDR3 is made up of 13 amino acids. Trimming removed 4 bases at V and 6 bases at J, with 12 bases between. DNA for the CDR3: TGTGCCAGCAGTTCGCGGCAGGTTAATGGCTACACCTTC. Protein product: CASSSRQVNGYTF.